A selection of T cell receptor beta chains follows, all from one sample in a study of beta chain features in type 1 diabetes. Clones were read by immunoSEQ multiplex PCR, and TCRdb kept only the in-frame ones, dropping some. There are more than 300,000 clones in the sample; around an eighth occur only once, and roughly 0.0097% lies in the top ten. The source material was naive CD4+ T cells from blood. The receptors come from a woman between 18 and 29 years old with type 1 diabetes. Both conserved end residues are part of each CDR3. Each record gives: clone size, J gene, D gene, V gene, CDR3 protein, CDR3 DNA. The D gene is left open where the match is weak. Clone size is given for some rows only: seen once, a few or many times, or a class if the clone is expanded.

size: few; J: TRBJ2-1; D: TRBD1; V: TRBV7-9; CDR3: CASSDRDRSYNEQFF; DNA: TGTGCCAGCAGCGACAGGGATAGGTCCTACAATGAGCAGTTCTTC
size: few; J: TRBJ1-6; D: .; V: TRBV6-6; CDR3: CAGGPAETSPLHF; DNA: TGTGCCGGGGGCCCCGCCGAGACTTCACCCCTCCACTTT
size: few; J: TRBJ2-3; D: .; V: TRBV5-1; CDR3: CASSLASRRTDTQYF; DNA: TGCGCCAGCAGCTTGGCTAGCCGACGCACAGATACGCAGTATTTT
size: few; J: TRBJ1-1; D: .; V: TRBV2; CDR3: CASMKTGNTEAFF; DNA: TGTGCCAGCATGAAGACAGGGAACACTGAAGCTTTCTTT
size: few; J: TRBJ2-5; D: .; V: TRBV20-1; CDR3: CSALQETQYF; DNA: TGCAGTGCCCTCCAAGAGACCCAGTACTTC
size: .; J: TRBJ1-6; D: .; V: TRBV19; CDR3: CASSRNGNSPLHF; DNA: TGTGCCAGTAGTCGCAACGGTAATTCACCCCTCCACTTT
size: few; J: TRBJ1-1; D: .; V: TRBV28; CDR3: CASSPPDTEAFF; DNA: TGTGCCAGCTCACCCCCAGACACTGAAGCTTTCTTT
size: .; J: TRBJ2-3; D: .; V: TRBV14; CDR3: CASSRGHQSEADTQYF; DNA: TGTGCCAGCAGCCGCGGACACCAAAGCGAGGCAGATACGCAGTATTTT
size: .; J: TRBJ2-1; D: .; V: TRBV5-4; CDR3: CASSLGGPGYNEQFF; DNA: TGTGCCAGCAGCTTGGGTGGGCCGGGGTACAATGAGCAGTTCTTC
size: few; J: TRBJ1-2; D: .; V: TRBV7-9; CDR3: CASRQRGGYTF; DNA: TGTGCCAGCCGACAACGGGGAGGCTACACCTTC
size: .; J: TRBJ2-3; D: TRBD2; V: TRBV30; CDR3: CAWRPSGRVTDTQYF; DNA: TGTGCCTGGAGGCCTAGCGGGAGAGTCACAGATACGCAGTATTTT
size: .; J: TRBJ2-3; D: TRBD1; V: TRBV28; CDR3: CASSIQGGTQYF; DNA: TGTGCCAGCAGCATACAGGGGGGTACGCAGTATTTT
size: few; J: TRBJ2-2; D: TRBD1; V: TRBV11-2; CDR3: CASSLVIRQGARELFF; DNA: TGTGCCAGCAGCTTAGTCATTAGGCAGGGGGCCCGGGAGCTGTTTTTT
size: .; J: TRBJ2-2; D: .; V: TRBV9; CDR3: CASSVGRELNTGELFF; DNA: TGTGCCAGCAGCGTAGGGAGGGAGCTGAACACCGGGGAGCTGTTTTTT
size: .; J: TRBJ2-1; D: TRBD2; V: TRBV7-2; CDR3: CASSLGEGGPSYNEQFF; DNA: TGTGCCAGCAGCTTAGGGGAGGGAGGGCCTTCCTACAATGAGCAGTTCTTC
size: few; J: TRBJ2-3; D: .; V: TRBV9; CDR3: CASSVSGSTDTQYF; DNA: TGTGCCAGCAGCGTGAGCGGGAGCACAGATACGCAGTATTTT
size: few; J: TRBJ2-6; D: TRBD1; V: TRBV6-1; CDR3: CASSEMWDSSGANVLTF; DNA: TGTGCCAGCAGTGAAATGTGGGACAGCTCTGGGGCCAACGTCCTGACTTTC
size: few; J: TRBJ2-3; D: .; V: TRBV10-3; CDR3: CAISESGRGDTDTQYF; DNA: TGTGCCATCAGTGAGTCGGGCAGGGGGGACACAGATACGCAGTATTTT
size: .; J: TRBJ1-3; D: .; V: TRBV9; CDR3: CASSATGSGGNTIYF; DNA: TGTGCCAGCAGCGCCACAGGGTCGGGTGGAAACACCATATATTTT
size: few; J: TRBJ1-1; D: .; V: TRBV5-5; CDR3: CASLGQNTEAFF; DNA: TGTGCCAGCCTTGGACAGAACACTGAAGCTTTCTTT
size: few; J: TRBJ2-4; D: .; V: TRBV7-2; CDR3: CASSFSRAKNIQYF; DNA: TGTGCCAGCAGCTTTTCCAGGGCCAAAAACATTCAGTACTTC
size: .; J: TRBJ2-1; D: .; V: TRBV7-3; CDR3: CASSLQSAGNEQFF; DNA: TGTGCCAGCAGCTTACAGTCTGCGGGCAATGAGCAGTTCTTC
size: .; J: TRBJ1-1; D: .; V: TRBV18; CDR3: CASSPPYAQNTEAFF; DNA: TGTGCCAGCTCACCACCGTACGCACAGAACACTGAAGCTTTCTTT
size: few; J: TRBJ2-3; D: .; V: TRBV20-1; CDR3: CIGGSTDTQYF; DNA: TGCATCGGCGGGAGCACAGATACGCAGTATTTT
size: .; J: TRBJ1-2; D: .; V: TRBV6-5; CDR3: CASLASDMPRGGYTF; DNA: TGTGCCAGCCTGGCAAGCGATATGCCGAGGGGGGGCTACACCTTC
size: few; J: TRBJ2-5; D: TRBD1; V: TRBV11-2; CDR3: CASSSGTEETQYF; DNA: TGTGCCAGCAGCTCCGGGACAGAGGAGACCCAGTACTTC
size: few; J: TRBJ2-1; D: TRBD2; V: TRBV18; CDR3: CASSPTGGKANEQFF; DNA: TGTGCCAGCTCACCCACGGGAGGAAAAGCGAATGAGCAGTTCTTC
size: few; J: TRBJ2-1; D: TRBD2; V: TRBV4-1; CDR3: CASSQGLAEWDEQFF; DNA: TGCGCCAGCAGCCAAGGCCTAGCGGAATGGGATGAGCAGTTCTTC
size: .; J: TRBJ1-1; D: .; V: TRBV5-4; CDR3: CASSPDGLTEAFF; DNA: TGTGCCAGCAGCCCCGACGGACTCACTGAAGCTTTCTTT
size: few; J: TRBJ2-2; D: .; V: TRBV7-9; CDR3: CASSSPSEGELFF; DNA: TGTGCCAGCAGCTCCCCGAGTGAGGGGGAGCTGTTTTTT
size: .; J: TRBJ1-4; D: .; V: TRBV18; CDR3: CASSLRELATNEKLFF; DNA: TGTGCCAGCTCACTCCGAGAGCTAGCAACTAATGAAAAACTGTTTTTT
size: .; J: TRBJ2-3; D: TRBD2; V: TRBV30; CDR3: CAWSVRLAVDTQYF; DNA: TGTGCCTGGAGTGTACGACTAGCGGTAGATACGCAGTATTTT
size: few; J: TRBJ2-5; D: TRBD1; V: TRBV4-3; CDR3: CASSRGQGPQETQYF; DNA: TGCGCCAGCAGCCGCGGACAGGGGCCCCAAGAGACCCAGTACTTC
size: .; J: TRBJ2-5; D: TRBD2; V: TRBV5-1; CDR3: CASSLGTSKETQYF; DNA: TGCGCCAGCAGCCTTGGGACTAGCAAGGAGACCCAGTACTTC
size: .; J: TRBJ1-2; D: .; V: TRBV14; CDR3: CASSQTELLGGYTF; DNA: TGTGCCAGCAGCCAGACTGAACTCCTAGGTGGCTACACCTTC
size: .; J: TRBJ2-7; D: .; V: TRBV28; CDR3: CASSLTDREAYEQYF; DNA: TGTGCCAGCAGTTTAACCGACAGGGAGGCCTACGAGCAGTACTTC
size: .; J: TRBJ2-6; D: TRBD2; V: TRBV25-1; CDR3: CASSGVSGTHSGANVLTF; DNA: TGTGCCAGCAGTGGCGTCAGCGGGACCCACTCTGGGGCCAACGTCCTGACTTTC
size: .; J: TRBJ2-1; D: TRBD1; V: TRBV7-2; CDR3: CASSPGTGGSYEQFF; DNA: TGTGCCAGCAGCCCCGGGACAGGGGGTAGTTATGAGCAGTTCTTC
size: .; J: TRBJ2-5; D: TRBD1; V: TRBV7-2; CDR3: CASSFRWTGAGRETQYF; DNA: TGTGCCAGCAGCTTCAGGTGGACAGGGGCAGGGAGGGAGACCCAGTACTTC
size: few; J: TRBJ2-7; D: .; V: TRBV6-5; CDR3: CASSYGQGYYEQYF; DNA: TGTGCCAGCAGTTACGGGCAGGGATACTACGAGCAGTACTTC
size: few; J: TRBJ1-4; D: .; V: TRBV29-1; CDR3: CSVSPEGELFF; DNA: TGCAGCGTTTCACCTGAAGGGGAACTGTTTTTT
size: .; J: TRBJ2-1; D: .; V: TRBV7-2; CDR3: CASSLAGIERNEQFF; DNA: TGTGCCAGCAGCTTAGCCGGCATCGAGAGGAATGAGCAGTTCTTC
size: .; J: TRBJ2-3; D: .; V: TRBV11-2; CDR3: CASSLVVVQGGDTQYF; DNA: TGTGCCAGCAGCTTAGTGGTGGTCCAGGGGGGAGATACGCAGTATTTT
size: .; J: TRBJ1-5; D: .; V: TRBV21-1; CDR3: CASSKRVGGSYSNQPQHF; DNA: TGTGCCAGCAGCAAACGGGTTGGGGGCTCGTATAGCAATCAGCCCCAGCATTTT
size: .; J: TRBJ1-4; D: .; V: TRBV28; CDR3: CASSQTNEKLFF; DNA: TGTGCCAGCAGCCAAACTAATGAAAAACTGTTTTTT
size: .; J: TRBJ1-3; D: TRBD1; V: TRBV15; CDR3: CATSRVQGADTIYF; DNA: TGTGCCACCAGCAGAGTGCAGGGGGCAGACACCATATATTTT
size: few; J: TRBJ1-4; D: .; V: TRBV28; CDR3: CATHSTGGANEKLFF; DNA: TGTGCTACCCACTCAACGGGGGGCGCGAATGAAAAACTGTTTTTT
size: .; J: TRBJ1-2; D: TRBD1; V: TRBV6-5; CDR3: CASSPDRGYGYTF; DNA: TGTGCCAGCAGCCCGGACAGGGGCTATGGCTACACCTTC
size: few; J: TRBJ1-2; D: .; V: TRBV19; CDR3: CATNHPQRDYGYTF; DNA: TGTGCCACTAACCACCCGCAGCGGGACTATGGCTACACCTTC
size: few; J: TRBJ1-2; D: .; V: TRBV21-1; CDR3: CASSSAQGYTF; DNA: TGTGCCAGCAGCAGCGCACAGGGCTACACCTTC
size: few; J: TRBJ2-2; D: .; V: TRBV21-1; CDR3: CASSKYRVSPTGELFF; DNA: TGTGCCAGCAGCAAATACAGGGTATCCCCCACCGGGGAGCTGTTTTTT
size: few; J: TRBJ2-1; D: TRBD1; V: TRBV28; CDR3: CATQGAIHNEQFF; DNA: TGTGCCACCCAGGGGGCGATCCACAATGAGCAGTTCTTC
size: few; J: TRBJ1-2; D: .; V: TRBV5-4; CDR3: CASSSQGEYGYTF; DNA: TGTGCCAGCAGCTCACAGGGAGAGTATGGCTACACCTTC
size: few; J: TRBJ2-5; D: .; V: TRBV18; CDR3: CASSRGQEETQYF; DNA: TGTGCCAGCTCAAGAGGGCAGGAAGAGACCCAGTACTTC